These 5 T cell receptor beta chains were sequenced from one sample in a study of somatic mutations in cytotoxic T cells in rheumatoid arthritis. Generated by immunoSEQ multiplex PCR, the TCRdb table keeps only in-frame clones and is missing some. The sample shows thousands of clones, approximately 70% of them seen only once. Material: CD8+ T cells sorted from blood. The receptors were sampled from a man in his forties or fifties in good health.

By proportion, this clone is large (0.1 to 1%). The V gene is TRBV7-9, the J gene TRBJ1-6; D gene uncertain. CDR1 and CDR2 from the germline V gene are SEHNR and FQNEAQ (reference sequence). The CDR3 is 14 amino acids. V was clipped by 5 bases and J by 8 bases, with 13 bases between them. Here the CDR3 DNA reads TGTGCCAGCAGCCGACCAAAAAAGGATTCACCCCTCCACTTT. Translation: CASSRPKKDSPLHF. The variable domain in full, with the rest retrieved from reference TRBV7-9 and TRBJ1-6, is DTGVSQNPRHKITKRGQNVTFRCDPISEHNRLYWYRQTLGQGPEFLTYFQNEAQLEKSRLLSDRFSAERPKGSFSTLEIQRTEQGDSAMYLCASSRPKKDSPLHFGNGTRLTVT.

The V gene is TRBV9, the J gene TRBJ1-1; D may be TRBD1 (5 bases). Between the trimmed V and J ends, which lost 3 bases and 3 bases, there was a span of 12 bases. The CDR3 length is 14 residues. CDR1 SGDLS and CDR2 YYNGEE come from the germline V gene. CDR3 sequence: CASSGGEQDTEAFF. The CDR3 bases are TGTGCCAGCAGCGGAGGGGAGCAAGACACTGAAGCTTTCTTT.

This clone was observed a few times. J is TRBJ1-6 and V is TRBV10-2; the match to TRBD1 covers 11 bases. The junction had 2 bases not matched to a gene; V was cut back by 4 bases and J by 9 bases. Germline V CDR1 and CDR2: WSHSY, SAAADI. The CDR3 has 14 amino acids. The CDR3 sequence is CASSGDRGSSPLHF. For the CDR3, the DNA is TGCGCCAGCAGTGGGGACAGGGGGAGTTCACCCCTCCACTTT.

The rearrangement uses TRBV6-1 and TRBJ2-1; TRBD2 agrees at 7 bases. This CDR3 contains 13 residues. Germline lookup yields CDR1 MNHNS and CDR2 SASEGT. V shed 6 bases, J shed 6 bases, and the junction held 5 bases outside the gene matches. CDR3 coding DNA: TGTGCCAGCAGCCTAGCGGAGTTCAATGAGCAGTTCTTC. Translation gives CASSLAEFNEQFF.

This clone showed up just a few times. The gene calls are TRBV27 and TRBJ2-7; 8 bases are shared with TRBD2. Looked up from germline, CDR1 is MNHEY and CDR2 is SMNVEV (reference sequence). The CDR3 totals 16 residues. The J segment lost 0 bases and the V segment lost 6 bases, leaving 10 bases of the junction unmatched. The CDR3 nucleotides read TGTGCCAGCAGCCTAGATGGGCTAGCGGGCTCCTACGAGCAGTACTTC. Its protein product is CASSLDGLAGSYEQYF.